This T cell receptor (beta chain) was found in a study of early T cells in non-severe SARS-CoV-2 infection. The CDR3 is 11 amino acids in total, end residues counted. This clonotype was counted between two and nine times. The conserved closing phenylalanine or tryptophan is absent in this CDR3, likely reflecting a read error. The DNA is omitted, as the CDR3 cannot be located on it reliably, and the CDR3 follows TCRdb's listing. Individual cDNA molecules carried attached unique molecular identifiers. One entry per CDR3 protein results from TCRdb running MiXCR on the 5' RACE reads. The sample shows 68,000 or so distinct CDR3 sequences, 10% to 15% of them seen only once.

This receptor was identified in an adult who was a healthcare worker with PCR-confirmed SARS-CoV-2 infection or an uninfected control (not recorded which). The chain joins TRBV12-3 or TRBV12-4 to TRBJ1-1. Specimen: whole blood. This chain's CDR3 is CASSLGLDLTL.